This entry lists 8 T cell receptor beta chains sequenced from one sample in a study of T cells in Graves' hyperthyroidism and ophthalmopathy. It was RNA transcripts that yielded the amplified TCR beta CDR3 regions. The HTBI set primed first-round TCR CDR3 RT-PCR. A single record per CDR3 protein comes from TCRdb applying MiXCR to the multiplex PCR reads. The sample consists of 450,000 to 550,000 distinct CDR3 sequences, around 24% of them appearing once. The sequencing sample was made of blood. These TCRs come from a woman aged 25-40 years with Graves' ophthalmopathy.

This chain joins TRBV6-1 and TRBJ1-1; D is possibly TRBD1 (5 bases). This CDR3 has 13 residues. Germline CDR1 MNHNS, CDR2 SASEGT. V lost 7 bases to trimming and J lost 4 bases, with 13 bases between them. CDR3 protein: CASNQGVVTEAFF. The CDR3 DNA reads TGTGCCAGCAACCAGGGTGTCGTCACTGAAGCTTTCTTT.

The CDR3 loop reads CASSVDGTAGGPQHF. The CDR3 nucleotides read TGTGCCAGCAGCGTAGATGGGACGGCAGGGGGGCCCCAGCATTTT. The rearrangement links TRBV9 to TRBJ1-5, with 7 positions matching TRBD1. The CDR3 contains 15 residues. Germline V gene sequence: CDR1 SGDLS, CDR2 YYNGEE. Trimming took 0 bases from V and 9 from J; bases not matched to a gene: 9.

This clonotype was counted ten times or more. The chain uses TRBV2 and TRBJ1-3; the D gene is possibly TRBD1 (5 bases). Trimming shortened V by 0 bases and J by 0 bases, and 9 bases separated the two germline ends. The CDR3 consists of 16 residues. Looked up from germline, CDR1 is SNHLY and CDR2 is FYNNEI. CDR3 in amino acids: CASSEAGTRSGNTIYF. In DNA, the CDR3 is TGTGCCAGCAGTGAAGCCGGGACGCGCTCTGGAAACACCATATATTTT.

This clonotype showed up many times. V gene TRBV11-2 combines with J gene TRBJ2-7; 12 bases align to TRBD2. CDR1 and CDR2 (germline): SGHAT, FQNNGV. The CDR3 extends over 15 amino acids. The V segment lost 1 base and the J segment 7 bases; nucleotides outside the gene matches: 5. Here the CDR3 DNA reads TGTGCCAGCAGCTTAGGACTAGCGGGGGAGCGAGAGCAGTACTTC. Translation: CASSLGLAGEREQYF.

This clonotype was counted ten times or more. The gene calls are TRBV2 and TRBJ1-2; D not certain. CDR3 size: 12 residues. Germline V gene data show CDR1 as SNHLY and CDR2 as FYNNEI. V lost 1 base and J 7 bases, leaving 7 bases between the germline ends. CDR3: CASSEGGSGYTF. The CDR3, as DNA: TGTGCCAGCAGTGAAGGGGGTTCTGGCTACACCTTC. Variable domain in full (rest from reference TRBV2 and TRBJ1-2): EPEVTQTPSHQVTQMGQEVILRCVPISNHLYFYWYRQILGQKVEFLVSFYNNEISEKSEIFDDQFSVERPDGSNFTLKIRSTKLEDSAMYFCASSEGGSGYTFGSGTRLTVV.

This clonotype was detected only a few times. This chain connects TRBV27 to TRBJ1-1; 7 bases are a match to TRBD1. After removal of 5 bases from V and 4 bases from J, the junction contained 7 bases not matched to a gene. The CDR3 length is 14 residues. Germline V gives CDR1 MNHEY, CDR2 SMNVEV (reference sequence). The CDR3 coding sequence is TGTGCCAGCAGTCACTCCCCAGGGGGCACTGAAGCTTTCTTT. Protein: CASSHSPGGTEAFF.

The V and J genes are TRBV19 and TRBJ1-2; the D is unclear. This CDR3 contains 13 residues. CDR1 and CDR2 (germline): LNHDA, SQIVND (reference sequence). The V and J ends lost 1 base and 6 bases respectively, with 9 bases between them. The CDR3 region is CASSIGRTDGYTF. As DNA, the CDR3 is TGTGCCAGTAGTATAGGACGGACGGATGGCTACACCTTC.

The chain couples TRBV6-1 to TRBJ1-3, with D possibly TRBD1 on 6 matching bases. The CDR3 totals 16 residues. V was pared by 6 bases and J by 1 base, with 16 bases between. Germline V lookup: CDR1 MNHNS, CDR2 SASEGT. CDR3 protein: CASSPAPGASGNTIYF. CDR3 nucleotide sequence: TGTGCCAGCAGCCCCGCACCGGGGGCGTCTGGAAACACCATATATTTT.